This TCR beta chain is drawn from a study of T cell responses to AZD1222 COVID-19 vaccine. Method: immunoSEQ multiplex PCR; TCRdb's copy keeps in-frame clones and lacks some. This table has over 150,000 clones, 75% to 95% appearing once. There are 13 residues in the CDR3. V lost 1 base to trimming and J lost 0 bases, with 4 bases between them. Germline CDR1 reads LGHDT; CDR2 reads YNNKEL (reference sequence). This clone was detected once. The material sequenced was peripheral blood, taken on day 0 of AZD1222 vaccination. The chain joins TRBV3-1 (or the pseudogene TRBV3-2) to TRBJ2-7; D gene unclear. This TCR came from an adult in good health. The DNA for the CDR3 is TGTGCCAGCAGCCAAGGGCTCTCCTACGAGCAGTACTTC. It translates to CASSQGLSYEQYF.